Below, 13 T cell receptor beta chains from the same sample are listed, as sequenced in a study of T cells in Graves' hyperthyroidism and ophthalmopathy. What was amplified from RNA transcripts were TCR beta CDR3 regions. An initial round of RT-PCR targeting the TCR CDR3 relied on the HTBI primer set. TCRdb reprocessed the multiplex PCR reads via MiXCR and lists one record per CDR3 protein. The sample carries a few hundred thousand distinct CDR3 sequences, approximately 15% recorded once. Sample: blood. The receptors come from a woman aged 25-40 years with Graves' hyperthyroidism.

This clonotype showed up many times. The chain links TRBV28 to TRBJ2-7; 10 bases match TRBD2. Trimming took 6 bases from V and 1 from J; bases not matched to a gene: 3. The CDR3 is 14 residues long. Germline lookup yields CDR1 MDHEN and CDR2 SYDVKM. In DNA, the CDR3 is TGTGCCAGCAGCACTAGCGGGGCATCCTACGAGCAGTACTTC. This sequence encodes CASSTSGASYEQYF.

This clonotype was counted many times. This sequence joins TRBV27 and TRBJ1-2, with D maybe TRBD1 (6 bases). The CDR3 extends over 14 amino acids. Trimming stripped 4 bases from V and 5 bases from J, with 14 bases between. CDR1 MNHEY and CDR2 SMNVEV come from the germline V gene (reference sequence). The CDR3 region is CASSSSRGGYGYTF. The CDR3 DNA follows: TGTGCCAGCAGTTCGTCCAGGGGTGGTTATGGCTACACCTTC.

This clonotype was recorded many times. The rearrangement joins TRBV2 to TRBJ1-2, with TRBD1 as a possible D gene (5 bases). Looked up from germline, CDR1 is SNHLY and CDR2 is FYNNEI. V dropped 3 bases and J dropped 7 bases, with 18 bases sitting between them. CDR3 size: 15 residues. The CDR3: CASSDNVGREVGYTF. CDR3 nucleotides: TGTGCCAGCAGTGACAATGTGGGCAGGGAAGTTGGCTACACCTTC.

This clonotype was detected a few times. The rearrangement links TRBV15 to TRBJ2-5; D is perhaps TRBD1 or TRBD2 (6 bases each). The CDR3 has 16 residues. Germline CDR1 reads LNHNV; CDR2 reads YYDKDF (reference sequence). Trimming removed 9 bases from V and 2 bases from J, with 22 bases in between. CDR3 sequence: CATASGGPFPQETQYF. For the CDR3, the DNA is TGTGCCACGGCCTCCGGGGGCCCCTTCCCTCAAGAGACCCAGTACTTC.

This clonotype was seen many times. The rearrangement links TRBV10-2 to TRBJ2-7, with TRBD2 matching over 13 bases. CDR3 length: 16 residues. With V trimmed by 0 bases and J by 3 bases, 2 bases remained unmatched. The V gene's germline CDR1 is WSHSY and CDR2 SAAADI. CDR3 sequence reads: CASSESGLAGIYEQYF. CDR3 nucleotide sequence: TGCGCCAGCAGTGAGTCGGGACTAGCGGGGATCTACGAGCAGTACTTC.

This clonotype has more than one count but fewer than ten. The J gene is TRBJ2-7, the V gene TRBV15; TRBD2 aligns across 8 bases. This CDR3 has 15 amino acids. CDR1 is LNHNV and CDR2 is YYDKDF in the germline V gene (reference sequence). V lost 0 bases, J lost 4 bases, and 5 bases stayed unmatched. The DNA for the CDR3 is TGTGCCACCAGCAGAGATCCTACTAGCGGATACGAGCAGTACTTC. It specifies CATSRDPTSGYEQYF.

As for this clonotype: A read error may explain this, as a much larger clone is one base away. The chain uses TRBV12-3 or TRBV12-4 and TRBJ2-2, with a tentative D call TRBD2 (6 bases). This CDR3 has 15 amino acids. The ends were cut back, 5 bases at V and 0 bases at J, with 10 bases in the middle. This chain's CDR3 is CASSPSDSNTGELFF. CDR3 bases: TGTGCCAGCAGTCCTAGCGATTCGAACACCGGGGAGCTGTTTTTT.

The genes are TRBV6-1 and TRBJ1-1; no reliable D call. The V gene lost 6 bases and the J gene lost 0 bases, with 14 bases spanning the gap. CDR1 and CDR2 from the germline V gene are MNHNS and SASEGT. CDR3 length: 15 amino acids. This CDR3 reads CASRTYGLMNTEAFF. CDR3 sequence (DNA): TGTGCCAGCAGAACCTACGGGTTGATGAACACTGAAGCTTTCTTT.

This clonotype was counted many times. CDR3 residues: CASSLGLGRETQYF. The CDR3 DNA reads as TGTGCCAGCAGCCTAGGGTTGGGCCGGGAGACCCAGTACTTC. This chain uses TRBV28 with TRBJ2-5; the D is unclear. Trimming removed 6 bases from V and 5 bases from J, with 16 bases in between. The CDR3 totals 14 residues. Germline CDR1 reads MDHEN; CDR2 reads SYDVKM.

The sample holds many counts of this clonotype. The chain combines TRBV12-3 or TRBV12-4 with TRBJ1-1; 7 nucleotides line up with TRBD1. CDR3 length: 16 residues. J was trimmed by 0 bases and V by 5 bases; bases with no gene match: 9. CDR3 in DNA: TGTGCCAGCAGTCAAACAAAAGGGGGCTTGAACACTGAAGCTTTCTTT. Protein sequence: CASSQTKGGLNTEAFF.

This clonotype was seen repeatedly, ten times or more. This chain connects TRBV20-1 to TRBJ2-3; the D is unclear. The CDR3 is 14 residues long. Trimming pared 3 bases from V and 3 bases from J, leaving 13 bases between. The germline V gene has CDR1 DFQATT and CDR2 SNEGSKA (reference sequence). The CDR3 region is CSASIADGTDTQYF. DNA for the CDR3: TGCAGTGCTAGCATCGCGGATGGAACAGATACGCAGTATTTT.

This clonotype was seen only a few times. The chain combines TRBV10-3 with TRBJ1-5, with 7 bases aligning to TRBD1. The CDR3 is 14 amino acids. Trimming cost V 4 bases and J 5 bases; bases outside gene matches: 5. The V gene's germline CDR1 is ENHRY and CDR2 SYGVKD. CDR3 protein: CAISGGQKDQPQHF. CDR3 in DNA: TGTGCCATCAGTGGGGGACAGAAAGATCAGCCCCAGCATTTT.

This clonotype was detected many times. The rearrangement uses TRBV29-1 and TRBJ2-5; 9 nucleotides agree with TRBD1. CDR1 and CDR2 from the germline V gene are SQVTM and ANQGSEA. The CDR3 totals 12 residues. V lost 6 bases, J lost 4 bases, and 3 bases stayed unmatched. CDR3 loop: CSVGQGPETQYF. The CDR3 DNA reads TGCAGCGTGGGACAGGGACCAGAGACCCAGTACTTC.